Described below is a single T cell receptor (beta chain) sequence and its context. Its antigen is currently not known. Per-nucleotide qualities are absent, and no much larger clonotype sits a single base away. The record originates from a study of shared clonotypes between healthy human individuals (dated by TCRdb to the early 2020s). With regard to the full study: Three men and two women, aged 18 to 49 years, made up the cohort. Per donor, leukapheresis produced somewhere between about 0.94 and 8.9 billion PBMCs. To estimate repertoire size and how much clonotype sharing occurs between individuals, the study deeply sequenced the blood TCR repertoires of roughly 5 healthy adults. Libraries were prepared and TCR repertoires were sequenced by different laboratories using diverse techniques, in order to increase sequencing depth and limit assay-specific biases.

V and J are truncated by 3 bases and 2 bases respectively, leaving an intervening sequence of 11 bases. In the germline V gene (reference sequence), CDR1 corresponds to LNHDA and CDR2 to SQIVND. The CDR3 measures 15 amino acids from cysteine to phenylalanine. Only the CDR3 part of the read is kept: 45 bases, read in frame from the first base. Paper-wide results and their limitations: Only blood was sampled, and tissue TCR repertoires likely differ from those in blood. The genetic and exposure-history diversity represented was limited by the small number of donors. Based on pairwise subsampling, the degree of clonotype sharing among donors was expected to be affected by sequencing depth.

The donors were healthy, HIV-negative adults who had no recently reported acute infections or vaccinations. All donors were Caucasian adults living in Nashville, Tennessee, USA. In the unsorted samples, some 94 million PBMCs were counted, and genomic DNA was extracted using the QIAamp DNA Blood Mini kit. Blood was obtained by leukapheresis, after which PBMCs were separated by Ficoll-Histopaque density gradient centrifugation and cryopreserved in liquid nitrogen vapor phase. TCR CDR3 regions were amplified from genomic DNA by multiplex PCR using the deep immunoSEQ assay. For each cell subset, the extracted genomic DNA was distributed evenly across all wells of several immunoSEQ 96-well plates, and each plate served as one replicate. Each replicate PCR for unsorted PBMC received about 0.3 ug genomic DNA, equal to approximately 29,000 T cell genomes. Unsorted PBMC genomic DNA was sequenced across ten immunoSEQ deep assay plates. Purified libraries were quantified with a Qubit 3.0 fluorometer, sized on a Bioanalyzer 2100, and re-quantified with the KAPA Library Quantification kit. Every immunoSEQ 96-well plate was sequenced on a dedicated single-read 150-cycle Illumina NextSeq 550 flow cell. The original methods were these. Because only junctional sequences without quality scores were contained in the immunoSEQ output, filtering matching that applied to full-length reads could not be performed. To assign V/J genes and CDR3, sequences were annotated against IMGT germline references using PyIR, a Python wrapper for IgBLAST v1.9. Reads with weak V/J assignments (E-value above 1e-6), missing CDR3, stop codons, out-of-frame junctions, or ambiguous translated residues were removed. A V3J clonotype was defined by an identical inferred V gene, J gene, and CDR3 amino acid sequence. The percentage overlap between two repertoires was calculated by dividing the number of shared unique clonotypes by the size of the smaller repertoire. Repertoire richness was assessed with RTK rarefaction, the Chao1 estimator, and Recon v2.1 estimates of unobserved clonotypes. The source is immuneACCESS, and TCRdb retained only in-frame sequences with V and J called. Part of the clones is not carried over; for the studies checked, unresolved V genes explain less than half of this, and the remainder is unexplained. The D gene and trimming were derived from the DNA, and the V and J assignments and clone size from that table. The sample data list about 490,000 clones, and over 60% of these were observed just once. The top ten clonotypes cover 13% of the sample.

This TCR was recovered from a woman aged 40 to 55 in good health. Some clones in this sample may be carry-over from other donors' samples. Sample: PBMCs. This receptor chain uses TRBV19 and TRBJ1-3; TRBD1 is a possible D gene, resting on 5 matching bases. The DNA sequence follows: TGTGCCAGTAGTATTGATCGACAGCCTGGAAACACCATATATTTT. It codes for CASSIDRQPGNTIYF.